Shown below are 23 T cell receptor beta chains from a single sample sequenced in a study of cytomegalovirus exposure and HLA in healthy donors. Both 60 Vbeta primers and 13 Jbeta primers went into the PCR. Profiling relied on immunoSEQ multiplex PCR, and the TCRdb table lists in-frame clones only, not all of them. The profile shows 150,000 to 200,000 clones, under 90% of them singletons. The source material was PBMCs. The receptor set was obtained from a man between 18 and 29 years old in good health and CMV-seronegative.

The chain is built from TRBV9 and TRBJ2-3, with D tentatively TRBD2 (6 bases). Germline-derived CDR1 and CDR2 are SGDLS and YYNGEE. The ends were cut back, 6 bases at V and 3 bases at J, with 20 bases in the middle. There are 16 residues in the CDR3. CDR3 bases: TGTGCCAGCACCCCGACCAGGAGGGGATATACAGATACGCAGTATTTT. This sequence encodes CASTPTRRGYTDTQYF.

The chain has TRBV28 and TRBJ1-4, with D possibly being TRBD1 (6 bases). This CDR3 is 18 amino acids long. The V end lost 6 bases, the J end lost 2 bases, and 22 bases lay between the germline ends. Germline V CDR1 and CDR2: MDHEN, SYDVKM. The DNA of the CDR3 is TGTGCCAGCAGCATCGGGGGGGCCTCCTTAGGGACTAATGAAAAACTGTTTTTT. Translated: CASSIGGASLGTNEKLFF.

The chain is built from TRBV25-1 and TRBJ2-3; TRBD2 aligns across 15 bases. This CDR3 contains 17 residues. Germline CDR1 reads MGHDK; CDR2 reads SYGVNS. The ends lost 5 bases at V and 4 bases at J; junction bases unmatched: 7. In DNA form, the CDR3 reads TGTGCCAGCAGTCAGAGGGGACTAGCGGGAGGTGCAGATACGCAGTATTTT. Its translation is CASSQRGLAGGADTQYF.

This chain connects TRBV11-2 to TRBJ1-1, with a weak D call TRBD1 (6 bases). The CDR3 loop spans 16 amino acids. V shed 10 bases and J shed 0 bases, with 21 bases lying between them. CDR1 and CDR2 (germline): SGHAT, FQNNGV. CDR3 nucleotides: TGTGCCACCCCCAAGACAGGCCACGGGATGAACACTGAAGCTTTCTTT. This sequence encodes CATPKTGHGMNTEAFF. Filled out from reference TRBV11-2 and TRBJ1-1, the complete variable domain reads EAGVAQSPRYKIIEKRQSVAFWCNPISGHATLYWYQQILGQGPKLLIQFQNNGVVDDSQLPKDRFSAERLKGVDSTLKIQPAKLEDSAVYLCATPKTGHGMNTEAFFGQGTRLTVV.

V is TRBV19 and J is TRBJ1-1; a weak D match, TRBD1 (6 bases). The CDR3 length is 15 residues. Deletions cut 7 bases from V and 6 bases from J, with 21 bases between. Germline V lookup: CDR1 LNHDA, CDR2 SQIVND (reference sequence). The CDR3 nucleotides read TGTGCCAGTACCACACAGGACTGGGGGCACCCTGAAGCTTTCTTT. It encodes CASTTQDWGHPEAFF.

Notes on this clone: In the same sample, other DNA sequences code for this CDR3. The chain links TRBV2 to TRBJ1-1; D call uncertain. V lost 4 bases and J 5 bases, leaving 5 bases between the germline ends. Germline loops: CDR1 SNHLY, CDR2 FYNNEI. This CDR3 has 11 amino acids. The CDR3 spells CASSGRTEAFF. Here the CDR3 DNA reads TGTGCCAGCAGTGGTCGGACTGAAGCTTTCTTT.

The chain recombines TRBV7-2 with TRBJ1-2; D possibly corresponds to TRBD1 (5 bases). Between the trimmed V and J ends, which lost 1 base and 0 bases, there was a span of 12 bases. The CDR3 spans 16 residues. The germline V gene encodes CDR1 SGHTA and CDR2 FQGNSA. In nucleotides, the CDR3 is TGTGCCAGCAGCTTAGTCTCCAGGGCCGCTAACTATGGCTACACCTTC. Translated: CASSLVSRAANYGYTF.

This rearrangement joins TRBV30 to TRBJ1-1, with TRBD1 matching 8 bases. V was clipped by 5 bases and J by 6 bases; unmatched bases: 11. Germline loops: CDR1 GTSNPN, CDR2 SVGIG (reference sequence). The CDR3 is 14 residues long. CDR3 in DNA: TGTGCCTGGGACCGGACAGGGTTAAACGCTGAAGCTTTCTTT. Its translation is CAWDRTGLNAEAFF.

The J gene is TRBJ2-2, the V gene TRBV13, with a possible D match to TRBD1 (5 bases). The germline V gene encodes CDR1 PRHDT and CDR2 FYEKMQ (reference sequence). V was shortened by 2 bases and J by 2 bases, with 18 bases between the two germline ends. This CDR3 spans 18 amino acids. For the CDR3, the DNA is TGTGCCAGCAGCTTAAATGGCTGGGGCAGGGTAAACACCGGGGAGCTGTTTTTT. It yields the protein CASSLNGWGRVNTGELFF.

The chain employs TRBV10-3 and TRBJ1-1, with D possibly TRBD1 on 6 matching bases. Germline V gene sequence: CDR1 ENHRY, CDR2 SYGVKD. The CDR3 is 14 residues long. The ends were cut back, 0 bases at V and 8 bases at J, with 13 bases in the middle. CDR3 DNA: TGTGCCATCAGTGAGTCTGGGACAAGGGGGGAAGCTTTCTTT. Translating gives CAISESGTRGEAFF.

This clone appeared a single time. The CDR3 reads CASSLLFLTDTQYF. Here the CDR3 DNA reads TGTGCCAGCAGCCTCCTATTCCTCACAGATACGCAGTATTTT. The rearrangement joins TRBV7-8 to TRBJ2-3; no definite D call. Trimming pared 5 bases from V and 2 bases from J, leaving 11 bases between. Germline V gene sequence: CDR1 SGHVS, CDR2 FQNEAQ. The length of the CDR3 is 14 residues.

V is TRBV11-1 and J is TRBJ2-7, with D tentatively TRBD1 (6 bases). Trimming pared 2 bases from V and 3 bases from J, leaving 14 bases between. The CDR3 runs 15 residues. Per the germline V gene, CDR1 is SGHAT and CDR2 is FQDESV (reference sequence). CDR3 protein: CASSLTDSEDYEQYF. The DNA of the CDR3 is TGTGCCAGCAGCTTAACGGACAGTGAGGACTACGAGCAGTACTTC.

This clone was detected a few times. The chain recombines TRBV28 with TRBJ1-6, with D uncertain. V dropped 6 bases and J dropped 10 bases, with 10 bases sitting between them. The CDR3 sequence is 12 residues long. CDR1 is MDHEN, CDR2 SYDVKM, per germline. CDR3 amino acids: CASRPPGSPLHF. In DNA, the CDR3 is TGTGCCAGCAGACCACCCGGGTCACCCCTCCACTTT.

The chain links TRBV1 to TRBJ1-2. TRBV1 is a recognized pseudogene. CDR3 length: 15 residues. CDR3 region: CTSSQERVSPYGYTF. The CDR3 coding sequence is TGCACCAGCAGCCAGGAGAGAGTTTCTCCTTATGGCTACACCTTC.

V usage is TRBV6-6 and J usage is TRBJ2-1; no definite D call. V lost 0 bases to trimming and J lost 9 bases, with 6 bases between them. The germline V gene has CDR1 MNHNY and CDR2 SVGAGI (reference sequence). CDR3 size: 12 residues. The CDR3 DNA follows: TGTGCCAGCAGTTACTCCCCATTTGAGCAGTTCTTC. It codes for CASSYSPFEQFF.

The rearrangement joins TRBV7-9 to TRBJ1-5, with a possible D match to TRBD1 (5 bases). The CDR3 is made up of 14 amino acids. Germline values: CDR1 SEHNR, CDR2 FQNEAQ (reference sequence). Trimming left V 3 bases short and J 7 bases short, with 13 bases between. The CDR3 DNA reads TGTGCCAGCAGCTTGGGGGGAGATAAACAGCCCCAGCATTTT. Protein sequence: CASSLGGDKQPQHF.

The chain recombines TRBV5-5 with TRBJ1-2, with 7 bases that match TRBD1. This CDR3 has 15 amino acids. V lost 1 base, J lost 6 bases, and 9 bases stayed unmatched. Germline-derived CDR1 and CDR2 are SGHKS and YYEKEE (reference sequence). The CDR3 coding sequence is TGTGCCAGCAGCTTGACCGGGACAGAAAGGAATGGCTACACCTTC. Its protein product is CASSLTGTERNGYTF.

This chain joins TRBV27 and TRBJ1-6, with D tentatively TRBD1 (6 bases). Germline CDR1 and CDR2: MNHEY and SMNVEV (reference sequence). Trimming stripped 2 bases from V and 0 bases from J, with 11 bases between. The length of the CDR3 is 17 residues. The DNA of the CDR3 is TGTGCCAGCAGTTTACGGGACACGAGCTCCTATAATTCACCCCTCCACTTT. The encoded protein is CASSLRDTSSYNSPLHF.

The J gene is TRBJ1-2, the V gene TRBV20-1, with TRBD1 as a possible D gene (5 bases). Trimming stripped 6 bases from V and 7 bases from J, with 12 bases between. CDR1 and CDR2 (germline): DFQATT, SNEGSKA (reference sequence). The CDR3 consists of 11 residues. Here the CDR3 DNA reads TGCAGTGCCTACGGGGGATTTGGCTACACCTTC. This encodes CSAYGGFGYTF.

Regarding this clone: Other DNA sequences in this sample translate to the same CDR3. The DNA for the CDR3 is TGCGCCAGCAGCTTGACAGGGGATCAGCCCCAGCATTTT. Its protein is CASSLTGDQPQHF. V gene TRBV5-1 combines with J gene TRBJ1-5; 7 nucleotides line up with TRBD1. This CDR3 is built from 13 residues. Trimming cost V 1 base and J 5 bases; bases outside gene matches: 0. Looked up from germline, CDR1 is SGHRS and CDR2 is YFSETQ.

V is TRBV19 and J is TRBJ1-1; no definite D call. CDR1 is LNHDA and CDR2 is SQIVND in the germline V gene (reference sequence). V gave up 2 bases and J gave up 1 base, with 11 bases separating them. The CDR3 totals 15 residues. CDR3 DNA: TGTGCCAGTAGTATATTCTTAAGACAGAACACTGAAGCTTTCTTT. It yields the protein CASSIFLRQNTEAFF.

This sequence joins TRBV28 and TRBJ1-2; possible D gene TRBD1, 6 bases. CDR1 is MDHEN and CDR2 is SYDVKM in the germline V gene. This CDR3 is 14 amino acids long. Deletions cut 5 bases from V and 6 bases from J, with 16 bases between. The CDR3 nucleotides are TGTGCCAGCAGTACGACAGGTCCGCTTCATGGCTACACCTTC. The encoded protein is CASSTTGPLHGYTF.

V and J are TRBV15 and TRBJ2-1; possibly TRBD2 for D (5 bases). The V gene lost 4 bases and the J gene lost 3 bases, with 13 bases spanning the gap. The CDR3 is 15 amino acids. Germline CDR1 and CDR2: LNHNV and YYDKDF (reference sequence). The CDR3: CATSTAGAGYNEQFF. DNA of the CDR3: TGTGCCACCAGCACCGCGGGTGCGGGCTACAATGAGCAGTTCTTC.